These T cell receptor beta chains were read from a single sample in a study of blood T cell repertoires in COVID-19. Assay: immunoSEQ multiplex PCR; the TCRdb copy retains only in-frame clones and omits some. The data hold some 190,000 clones, with about 83% observed a single time. Sequencing was performed on peripheral blood. These receptors were obtained from a person between 70 and 80 years old with COVID-19, enrolled during active disease. The CDR3 runs from the conserved cysteine through the conserved F or W. Fields, in order: V gene, CDR3 protein.

TRBV27 CASSPMKTSASLSGNTEAFF
TRBV30 CAVERVVSYNEQFF
TRBV5-8 CASSFRVSGQPQHF
TRBV15 CATSRGGGNQETQYF
TRBV28 CASSLSGQPQHF
TRBV2 CASSKYWARNNSPLHF
TRBV6-5 CASRSSRGSGAFF
TRBV18 CASSRASGANVLTF
TRBV4-3 CASSQQRGDNYGYTF
TRBV6-1 CASSEIRGSMNTEAFF
TRBV7-2 CASSYRVLGIQETQYF
TRBV7-3 CASSSDRGYEQYF
TRBV5-1 CASSLSGDSEQYF
TRBV9 CASSPGLTQETQYF
TRBV18 CASSPPIALAGVRIKNEQFF
TRBV28 CASSLWGTGDLAGNTIYF
TRBV3-1/TRBV3-2 CASSQEEVTQYF
TRBV6-6 CASSYYTDTEAFF
TRBV7-3 CASSPQGLQNEQFF
TRBV21-1 CASSKAGDRGRWIGYTF
TRBV5-5 CASSNSGSGTGELFF
TRBV14 CASSHSKMARLRGTEAFF
TRBV29-1 CSGVGGTEAFF
TRBV24-1 CATSGAGKKEPQHF
TRBV19 CASSIDRDQPQHF
TRBV19 CASRVTETNSPLHF
TRBV5-4 CASSLRDSYGYTF
TRBV12-3/TRBV12-4 CASSFGRTYEQYF
TRBV9 CASSVLEGRGYEQYF
TRBV5-4 CASSSRGEMGTQYF
TRBV7-2 CASSLMGLAATGELFF
TRBV5-1 CASSLASGGANVLTF
TRBV5-6 CASGDSYEQYF
TRBV29-1 CSVERTPGDEQYF
TRBV4-3 CASSQGSVDGNTIYF
TRBV2 CASSRSGTGQNIQYF
TRBV5-8 CASSLAVNYGYTF
TRBV28 CASSGGAGALPLHF
TRBV7-2 CASSPHPTAEAFF
TRBV14 CASSPTGNPYGYTF
TRBV19 CASRRLVAGDYSGNTIYF
TRBV24-1 CATSDPLRSSTDTQYF
TRBV5-1 CASSLASDSRYGYTF
TRBV5-1 CASSLGRLNTGELFF
TRBV5-6 CASSLVFSGNPYGYTF
TRBV12-3/TRBV12-4 CASSPNYDEQYF
TRBV13 CASSLVGTGVAEQYF
TRBV10-1 CASSYEEGRGTGELFF
TRBV7-9 CASSPDRAYEQYF
TRBV5-6 CASSHRTGSQPQHF
TRBV19 CASSMNRVDTQYF
TRBV7-9 CASSLPRGYGYTF
TRBV5-5 CASNMGQGSYEQYF